Included here is one T cell receptor (beta chain) sequence, with context. The data are from a study of T cell responses to AZD1222 COVID-19 vaccine. The junction had 9 bases not matched to a gene; V was cut back by 3 bases and J by 3 bases. The CDR3 totals 16 residues. The V gene's germline CDR1 is SGHAT and CDR2 FQNNGV. Generated by immunoSEQ multiplex PCR, the TCRdb table keeps only in-frame clones and is missing some. This table holds 130,000 to 150,000 clones, 90% to 95% found once. The TCR originated in an adult in good health. Source: peripheral blood, taken on day 0 of MenACWY control vaccination. The V gene is TRBV11-2, the J gene TRBJ1-2; 8 positions agree with TRBD1. The CDR3 spells CASSFGRGRVDYGYTF. The CDR3 coding sequence is TGTGCCAGCAGCTTCGGCAGGGGGCGAGTAGACTATGGCTACACCTTC.